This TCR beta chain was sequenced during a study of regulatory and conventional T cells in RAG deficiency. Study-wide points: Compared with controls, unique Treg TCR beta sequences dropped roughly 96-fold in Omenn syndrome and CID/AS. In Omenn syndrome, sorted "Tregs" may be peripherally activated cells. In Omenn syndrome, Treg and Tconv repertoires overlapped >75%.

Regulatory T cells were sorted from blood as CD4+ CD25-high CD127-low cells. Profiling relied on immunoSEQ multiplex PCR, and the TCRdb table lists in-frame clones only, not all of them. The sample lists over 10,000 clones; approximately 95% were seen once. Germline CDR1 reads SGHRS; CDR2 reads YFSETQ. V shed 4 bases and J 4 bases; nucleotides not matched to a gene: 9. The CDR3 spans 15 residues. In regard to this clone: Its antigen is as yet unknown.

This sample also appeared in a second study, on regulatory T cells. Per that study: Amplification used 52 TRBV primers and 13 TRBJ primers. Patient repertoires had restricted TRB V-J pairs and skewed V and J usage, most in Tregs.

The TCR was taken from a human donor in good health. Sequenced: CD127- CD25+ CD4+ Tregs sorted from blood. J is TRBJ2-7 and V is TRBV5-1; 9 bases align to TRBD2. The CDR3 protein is CASSPAGGPRYEQYF. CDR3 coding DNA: TGCGCCAGCAGCCCGGCGGGGGGGCCAAGGTACGAGCAGTACTTC.